The 5 T cell receptor beta chains below come from one sample, sequenced in a study of blood T cell repertoires in COVID-19. The method was immunoSEQ multiplex PCR; TCRdb's version includes in-frame clones alone and lacks a portion of them. The sample carries over 100,000 clones, around 86% recorded once. The sequenced material came from peripheral blood. These receptor sequences come from a man aged 35-49 years with acute or convalescent COVID-19.

The chain recombines TRBV5-4 with TRBJ1-3; D is undetermined. Deletions cut 3 bases from V and 1 base from J, with 8 bases between. The CDR3 is 14 residues long. Germline CDR1 reads SGHNT; CDR2 reads YYREEE (reference sequence). This CDR3 reads CASSSTKSGNTIYF. CDR3 sequence (DNA): TGTGCCAGCAGCTCGACTAAATCTGGAAACACCATATATTTT.

The chain is built from TRBV19 and TRBJ1-5; D possibly corresponds to TRBD1 (6 bases). Trimming took off 3 bases at V and 9 bases at J, with 15 bases between the two ends. The CDR3 extends over 14 amino acids. Per the germline V gene, CDR1 is LNHDA and CDR2 is SQIVND (reference sequence). CDR3 nucleotide sequence: TGTGCCAGTAGTATTGACAGGTCTGAAAGGCCCCAGCATTTT. It specifies CASSIDRSERPQHF.

Here the CDR3 DNA reads TGTGCCAGCAGCTTAGTTGGGGCCCACACTGAAGCTTTCTTT. Its translation: CASSLVGAHTEAFF. The gene calls are TRBV11-2 and TRBJ1-1, with D perhaps TRBD1 (5 bases). The CDR3 runs 14 residues. Trimming removed 1 base at V and 3 bases at J, with 9 bases between. Germline CDR1 reads SGHAT; CDR2 reads FQNNGV.

The V and J genes are TRBV7-2 and TRBJ1-2, with 7 bases lining up with TRBD1. Trimming cost V 6 bases and J 5 bases; bases outside gene matches: 3. The CDR3 contains 12 residues. Germline V gene sequence: CDR1 SGHTA, CDR2 FQGNSA. CDR3 coding DNA: TGTGCCAGCAGTCGACAGGGTTATGGCTACACCTTC. Protein product: CASSRQGYGYTF.

The sample holds one count of this clone. The chain has TRBV6-5 and TRBJ2-2; tentatively, D is TRBD1 (6 bases). V dropped 6 bases and J dropped 6 bases, with 17 bases sitting between them. The CDR3 is 15 residues long. Germline V gene data show CDR1 as MNHEY and CDR2 as SVGAGI. The CDR3 sequence: CASRETPTGPGELFF. In DNA form, the CDR3 reads TGTGCCAGCAGGGAGACTCCTACAGGGCCCGGGGAGCTGTTTTTT.